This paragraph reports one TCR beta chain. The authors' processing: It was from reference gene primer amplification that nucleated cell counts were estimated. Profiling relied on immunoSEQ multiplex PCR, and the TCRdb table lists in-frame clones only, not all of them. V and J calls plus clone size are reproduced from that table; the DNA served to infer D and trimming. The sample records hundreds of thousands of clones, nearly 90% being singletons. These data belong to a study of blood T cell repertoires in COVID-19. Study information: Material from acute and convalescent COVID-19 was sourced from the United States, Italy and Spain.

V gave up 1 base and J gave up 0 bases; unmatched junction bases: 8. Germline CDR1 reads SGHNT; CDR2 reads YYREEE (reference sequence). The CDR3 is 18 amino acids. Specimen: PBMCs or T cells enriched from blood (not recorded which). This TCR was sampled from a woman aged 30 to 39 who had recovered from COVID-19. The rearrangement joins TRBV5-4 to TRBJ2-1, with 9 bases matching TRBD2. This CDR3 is CASSLFRGGRASYNEQFF. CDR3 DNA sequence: TGTGCCAGCAGCTTGTTCAGAGGCGGGAGGGCCTCCTACAATGAGCAGTTCTTC. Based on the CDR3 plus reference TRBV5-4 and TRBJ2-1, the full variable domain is ETGVTQSPTHLIKTRGQQVTLRCSSQSGHNTVSWYQQALGQGPQFIFQYYREEENGRGNFPPRFSGLQFPNYSSELNVNALELDDSALYLCASSLFRGGRASYNEQFFGPGTRLTVL.